The clone carrying this T cell receptor beta chain was counted at least ten times. Its antigen remains unidentified. The entry originates in a study of response to subunit inactivated influenza vaccine. Study-wide findings and caveats: The authors offered the suggestion that each seasonal influenza vaccination recruits few new T cells.

CDR3 length: 13 amino acids. Germline assignment: CDR1 GTSNPN and CDR2 SVGIG (reference sequence). Trimming removed 1 base from V and 8 bases from J, with 11 bases in between. TCRdb re-derived calls from the RT-PCR reads in MiXCR, one entry per CDR3 protein. The table records 560,000 or so distinct CDR3 sequences, less than 8% of them present only once. The sequencing here drew on PBMCs from blood, taken roughly 24 months after vaccination. The rearrangement links TRBV30 to TRBJ2-2; no clear D gene. This sequence originates from a man aged 50 to 69 who received an inactivated influenza vaccine. CDR3 sequence: CAWSEWLRGELFF. CDR3 nucleotide sequence: TGTGCCTGGAGTGAATGGTTGAGAGGGGAGCTGTTTTTT.